The 2 T cell receptor beta chains listed next were all sequenced from one sample in a study of T cell responses to AZD1222 COVID-19 vaccine. Produced via immunoSEQ multiplex PCR; TCRdb's table is partial and in-frame only. Among 95,000 to 100,000 clones listed, about 90% were seen once. The sample consisted of peripheral blood, taken on day 0 of AZD1222 vaccination. Receptors were obtained from an adult in good health.

V and J are TRBV6-2 or TRBV6-3 and TRBJ1-5, with D possibly matching TRBD1 (5 bases). The CDR3 is 14 amino acids. The germline gives CDR1 MNHEY, CDR2 SVGEGT. Trimming pared 5 bases from V and 6 bases from J, leaving 14 bases between. The CDR3 DNA is TGTGCCAGCAGTAGAACTACAAGGGGTCAGCCCCAGCATTTT. Its protein is CASSRTTRGQPQHF.

This chain connects TRBV11-2 to TRBJ2-7, with 7 bases fitting TRBD1. Unmatched junction bases numbered 4, after V lost 5 bases and J lost 0 bases. The length of the CDR3 is 14 residues. Germline loops: CDR1 SGHAT, CDR2 FQNNGV. The CDR3 DNA reads as TGTGCCAGCAGCGACGGACAGGCCTCCTACGAGCAGTACTTC. Its protein product is CASSDGQASYEQYF.